This T cell receptor (beta chain) was sequenced for a study of CD8 T cells in ankylosing spondylitis. Study-level points and caveats: Earlier work had already found some motif variants in reactive arthritis synovial fluid and blood. Clones linked to disease were reported to show significant enrichment in matched ankylosing spondylitis synovial fluid. CD8+ by phenotype, disease-linked clones were relatively rare in peripheral blood.

Of note for this clonotype: Its specificity is unknown.

Using quantitative 5'-RACE with molecular barcodes, the authors made TCR beta libraries. TCRdb passed the 5' RACE reads through MiXCR, listing each CDR3 protein once. The sample consists of some 150,000 distinct CDR3 sequences, around 10% of them appearing once. The length of the CDR3 is 16 residues. Germline loops: CDR1 KGHDR, CDR2 SFDVKD. V was clipped by 4 bases and J by 0 bases, with 9 bases between them. The rearrangement joins TRBV24-1 to TRBJ2-6; D is uncertain. This TCR derives from a female donor with ankylosing spondylitis or in good health (not recorded which). Material: blood, either unsorted or a sorted T cell fraction (not recorded which). The CDR3 spells CATSDSSYSGANVLTF. DNA for the CDR3: TGTGCCACCAGTGACTCGAGTTACTCTGGGGCCAACGTCCTGACTTTC.